The clone carrying this T cell receptor (beta chain) rates as large. Naive CD4+ cells had CD25+ Tregs removed. V trimming: 3 bases; J trimming: 6 bases; junction bases outside the gene matches: 5. The CDR3 runs to 14 residues. TRBV12-4/TRBJ1-2 clonotypes were amplified with adaptor-ligated barcode primers. From the multiplex PCR reads, TCRdb called clonotypes with MiXCR, one entry per CDR3 protein. The data contain over a thousand distinct CDR3 sequences, 20% to 25% of them singletons. The chain joins TRBV12-3 or TRBV12-4 to TRBJ1-2; TRBD1 matches at 9 bases. Sequencing was performed on naive CD4+ T cells sorted from blood. Subset reported: naive CD4+ T cells, CD4+CD45RA+CD25-. This clonotype was sampled from a female donor with breast cancer. The CDR3 loop reads CASSLAGDRDGYTF. In nucleotides, the CDR3 is TGTGCCAGCAGTTTGGCTGGGGACAGGGATGGCTACACCTTC.